This TCR beta chain was sequenced in a study of control samples from healthy donors and cancer patients. Profiling relied on immunoSEQ multiplex PCR, and the TCRdb table lists in-frame clones only, not all of them. Of about 160,000 clones listed, about 94% were seen once; the top ten hold 11% to 15%. Details on this clone: This CDR3 is also generated by other DNA sequences in the sample.

This sequence was found in a man between 60 and 75 years old with colorectal cancer. Material: PBMCs.

The CDR3 here is CASSYEGQSYEQYF. The CDR3 DNA reads TGTGCCAGCAGTTACGAGGGACAATCCTACGAGCAGTACTTC. The chain recombines TRBV6-2 or TRBV6-3 with TRBJ2-7; tentatively, D is TRBD1 (6 bases). CDR3 length equals 14 residues. V dropped 2 bases and J dropped 1 base, with 9 bases sitting between them. CDR1 MNHEY and CDR2 SVGEGT come from the germline V gene.